This T cell receptor (beta chain) originates from a study of shared clonotypes between healthy human individuals. General study points: Only blood samples were collected, and tissue repertoires likely differ.

A remark on this clone: The antigen is not known.

Profiling relied on immunoSEQ multiplex PCR, and the TCRdb table lists in-frame clones only, not all of them. The table includes about 700,000 clones, around 74% detected once. V was clipped by 5 bases and J by 7 bases, with 27 bases between them. The CDR3 totals 18 residues. Germline V gives CDR1 SGHNT, CDR2 YENEEA. The sample was memory CD4+ T cells sorted from blood. Subset indicated: CD45RA-negative fraction. The clonotype originates from a woman aged 25 to 45 in good health. This chain links TRBV11-3 with TRBJ2-1, with TRBD2 as a possible D gene (6 bases). CDR3 protein: CASSDRGKTGSGLNEQFF. The CDR3, as DNA: TGTGCCAGCAGCGATAGGGGTAAAACGGGAAGCGGGTTGAATGAGCAGTTCTTC.